The clone carrying this T cell receptor beta chain was seen ten or more times. The entry originates in a study of naive and memory T cell subsets. Two oligonucleotides, mixed equimolar, formed the beta constant-region primer covering TRBC1 and TRBC2. TCRdb re-derived calls from the UMI-ligation and nested PCR reads in MiXCR, one entry per CDR3 protein. In the table there are 130,000 to 150,000 distinct CDR3 sequences, about 15% of which are singletons. Losses at the gene ends were 6 bases for V and 3 bases for J; bases not matched to a gene: 11. The CDR3 runs 14 residues. Germline V gene data show CDR1 as SQVTM and CDR2 as ANQGSEA.

This chain joins TRBV29-1 and TRBJ2-7; 7 bases line up with TRBD2. The sequenced sample consisted of naive CD4+ T cells from blood. The clonotype was recovered from a human donor in good health. In DNA form, the CDR3 reads TGCAGCGTCTCCCGGACTAGGGGTGACTACGAGCAGTACTTC. Amino acid sequence: CSVSRTRGDYEQYF.